This T cell receptor beta chain was identified in a study of blood T cell repertoires in COVID-19. Study as a whole: Italy, Spain and the United States were the sources of the convalescent and acute COVID-19 samples. PBMCs, B-cell-depleted T cells, or T cells provided the cDNA or gDNA that made up the material.

As handled by the study authors: Reference gene primer amplification in the assay estimated nucleated cell counts. Using immunoSEQ multiplex PCR, the repertoire was profiled, and TCRdb retains in-frame clones only, with some absent. The DNA was the basis for D and trimming; V, J and clone size are from that table. Of some 73,000 clones in the sample, roughly 90% were seen once. Germline V CDR1 and CDR2: MNHEY, SVGEGT. The CDR3 has 13 amino acids. The V gene lost 4 bases and the J gene lost 3 bases, with 9 bases spanning the gap. Input material: peripheral blood. This receptor was taken from a human donor in a cohort sampled during active COVID-19. The chain carries TRBV6-2 or TRBV6-3 and TRBJ2-5, with D tentatively TRBD2 (6 bases). The CDR3 spells CASSLAEKETQYF. The CDR3 coding sequence is TGTGCCAGCAGTTTAGCGGAGAAAGAGACCCAGTACTTC.